These T cell receptor beta chains were read from a single sample in a study of T cells in Graves' hyperthyroidism and ophthalmopathy. TCRdb analysed the multiplex PCR reads with MiXCR anew, one entry per CDR3 protein. The data contain fewer than 650,000 distinct CDR3 sequences, 14% to 15% of them singletons. Sequenced sample: blood. The receptors were gathered from a woman between 40 and 55 years old with Graves' ophthalmopathy. CDR3s include the opening cysteine and the closing phenylalanine or tryptophan. A D gene is named only where the DNA matches it firmly. Expanded clones get a size class; other rows say once, few or many, or leave the size out.

V,D,J,size,DNA,CDR3
TRBV7-3,.,TRBJ2-7,many,TGTGCCAGCAGCCCTGGCTTCCTTAACGAGCAGTACTTC,CASSPGFLNEQYF
TRBV20-1,.,TRBJ2-7,many,TGCAGTGCTAGACGTCCGGCGGCTAGCGAAACCCTCTCCTACGAGCAGTACTTC,CSARRPAASETLSYEQYF
TRBV6-1,.,TRBJ2-2,few,TGTGCCAGCAGACCCTCAGGGGATGGCGGGGAGCTGTTTTTT,CASRPSGDGGELFF
TRBV30,TRBD1,TRBJ2-7,few,TGTGCCTGGGCAAGGACAGGGTTTGACGAGCAGTACTTC,CAWARTGFDEQYF
TRBV27,.,TRBJ2-2,many,TGTGCCAGCAGTCTCAAACTTTCGCCCGGGGAGCTGTTTTTT,CASSLKLSPGELFF
TRBV6-1,TRBD2,TRBJ2-5,.,TGTGCCAGCAGTGATCAGGCGGGAGGGCCACAGGAGACCCAGTACTTC,CASSDQAGGPQETQYF
TRBV11-2,.,TRBJ2-5,many,TGTGCCAGCAGCCCCCGACTAGTTTCGGCGGGCGAGACCCAGTACTTC,CASSPRLVSAGETQYF
TRBV2,TRBD1,TRBJ1-1,many,TGTGCCAGCAGGGAAACAGGGGTAACTGAAGCTTTCTTT,CASRETGVTEAFF
TRBV12-5,TRBD1,TRBJ2-7,many,TGTGCTAGTGGCCCAGGACAGGGTAGGCACGAGCAGTACTTC,CASGPGQGRHEQYF
TRBV2,TRBD1,TRBJ1-3,many,TGTGCCAGCAGTTTGTCGACAGGGAGGGGAAACACCATATATTTT,CASSLSTGRGNTIYF
TRBV12-3/TRBV12-4,TRBD2,TRBJ2-7,many,TGTGCCAGCAGTTCCCCGGGAGGGAAAAACGAGCAGTACTTC,CASSSPGGKNEQYF
TRBV11-2,.,TRBJ1-1,many,TGTGCCAGCACTTCCAGACGGGGGGGGATCACTGAAGCTTTCTTT,CASTSRRGGITEAFF
TRBV19,TRBD2,TRBJ2-7,many,TGTGCCAGAGAGAAGCCCCCAATAGTACTAGCGGGAGTCTCCCTACGACAGTACTTC,CAREKPPIVLAGVSLRQYF
TRBV30,.,TRBJ1-3,many,TGTGCCTGGGCCGCCTGGACAGCTGGAAACACCATATATTTT,CAWAAWTAGNTIYF
TRBV29-1,.,TRBJ2-5,many,TGCAGCGCCTTGTGGCATCAAGAGACCCAGTACTTC,CSALWHQETQYF
TRBV6-5,.,TRBJ2-5,few,TGTGCCAGCAGTTACTCGACGAGTCCGGAGACCCAGTACTTC,CASSYSTSPETQYF
TRBV6-2/TRBV6-3,TRBD2,TRBJ2-3,few,TGTGCCAGCAGTTACTCCGCAGGGAGGTTCCTAGCGGGAGGAAGAGATACGCAGTATTTT,CASSYSAGRFLAGGRDTQYF
TRBV30,TRBD1,TRBJ1-1,.,TGTGCCTGGAGCGACAGGGACGAAGCTTTCTTT,CAWSDRDEAFF
TRBV6-5,TRBD2,TRBJ2-5,many,TGTGCCAGCAGTTCAGCAGGGACTAGTGGAGAGACCCAGTACTTC,CASSSAGTSGETQYF
TRBV4-1,.,TRBJ2-5,.,TGCGCCAGCAGCCAATCCCTCCAGGGCAACCAAGAGACCCAGTACTTC,CASSQSLQGNQETQYF
TRBV6-5,.,TRBJ1-3,many,TGTGCCAGCAGTTCCCCCGACACCTCTGGAAACACCATATATTTT,CASSSPDTSGNTIYF
TRBV28,.,TRBJ1-1,.,TGTGCCAGCAGTGACTCGGAAGCTCCGAACACTGAAGCTTTCTTT,CASSDSEAPNTEAFF
TRBV28,.,TRBJ1-5,.,TGTGCCAGCAGTCCATCCGGGCCCCTTCGCAATCAGCCCCAGCATTTT,CASSPSGPLRNQPQHF
TRBV6-2/TRBV6-3,.,TRBJ2-2,many,TGTGCCAGCATCAAGGAGGCGACCGGGGAGCTGTTTTTT,CASIKEATGELFF
TRBV7-2,.,TRBJ1-2,many,TGTGCCAGCAGCGGTATGAAGTCTGCCTATGGCTACACCTTC,CASSGMKSAYGYTF
TRBV12-3/TRBV12-4,TRBD1,TRBJ2-7,many,TGTGCCAGCAGTTCATCCGGGACAGCCTCCTACGAGCAGTACTTC,CASSSSGTASYEQYF
TRBV10-3,.,TRBJ2-3,few,TGTGCCATCAGTGAGAGAACGGGCACAGATACGCAGTATTTT,CAISERTGTDTQYF
TRBV7-9,.,TRBJ2-5,many,TGTGCCAGCAGCTTAGTAGGCAGGGGAACAGAGACCCAGTACTTC,CASSLVGRGTETQYF
TRBV11-2,TRBD2,TRBJ2-7,many,TGTGCCAGCAGCTTAGATTTATTAGCGGGAGGGCCGATGAACGAGCAGTACTTC,CASSLDLLAGGPMNEQYF
TRBV6-1,.,TRBJ1-2,many,TGTGCCAGCAGGGCTAGCGCCTTCTATGGCTACACCTTC,CASRASAFYGYTF
TRBV28,TRBD2,TRBJ2-7,many,TGTGCCAGCAGTTTAATCGGGACTAGCGAAAACGAGCAGTACTTC,CASSLIGTSENEQYF
TRBV5-4,.,TRBJ1-2,.,TGTGCCAGCAGCCCGGCCAGGGTGGTGAACTATGGCTACACCTTC,CASSPARVVNYGYTF
TRBV18,TRBD1,TRBJ2-5,.,TGTGCCAGCTCACCACCGGGGGACAGGGGATTCGAGACCCAGTACTTC,CASSPPGDRGFETQYF
TRBV6-5,TRBD2,TRBJ2-7,many,TGTGCCAGCAGTACTCGGGAGGGCTACGAGCAGTACTTC,CASSTREGYEQYF
TRBV12-3/TRBV12-4,TRBD2,TRBJ2-5,many,TGTGCCAGCAGTTTCTTTGTCGGAGCGGGACTTAGAGAGACCCAGTACTTC,CASSFFVGAGLRETQYF
TRBV30,.,TRBJ1-1,many,TGTGCCTGGAGTCCGCTAAGGGGGACTGAAGCTTTCTTT,CAWSPLRGTEAFF
TRBV27,.,TRBJ1-2,.,TGTGCCAGCAGTTTTTGGGCAGACCGTAACTATGGCTACACCTTC,CASSFWADRNYGYTF
TRBV27,.,TRBJ2-7,many,TGTGCCAGCAGTGGGGGGGGCGCGGTGTACGGGCAGTACTTC,CASSGGGAVYGQYF
TRBV12-5,.,TRBJ1-4,.,TGTGCTAGTGGTACCGGGACCGTGAATGAAAAACTGTTTTTT,CASGTGTVNEKLFF
TRBV6-1,.,TRBJ1-1,many,TGTGCCAGCAGCCGGTTTGAAGGAGGTAGAACTGAAGCTTTCTTT,CASSRFEGGRTEAFF
TRBV4-3,.,TRBJ1-5,many,TGCGCCAGCAGCCAGGACCGGGCCTATCAATGGCCCCAGCATTTT,CASSQDRAYQWPQHF
TRBV20-1,TRBD2,TRBJ2-2,.,TGCAGTGCTAGAGATGGGGCGGGAGAGTTTACCGGGGAGCTGTTTTTT,CSARDGAGEFTGELFF
TRBV5-1,TRBD1,TRBJ2-7,many,TGCGCCAGCGGACAGGGGGCGACCTACGAGCAGTACTTC,CASGQGATYEQYF
TRBV20-1,.,TRBJ1-1,many,TGCAGTGCCCCCTCGGGGGGGCGGGAAGCTTTCTTT,CSAPSGGREAFF
TRBV28,.,TRBJ2-5,many,TGTGCCAGCAGTTCCCGTCTCCGGACCCAGTACTTC,CASSSRLRTQYF
TRBV29-1,TRBD1,TRBJ1-2,many,TGCACCGCCACCCGGGACAGGGCGTCTGGCTACACCTTC,CTATRDRASGYTF
TRBV9,.,TRBJ2-5,many,TGTGCCAGCAGCGTAGAGTTAGGAGGGTCGTACCAAGAGACCCAGTACTTC,CASSVELGGSYQETQYF
TRBV2,.,TRBJ1-6,few,TGTGCCAGGTCCGGACTTAACTCTGGGGATTCACCCCTCCACTTT,CARSGLNSGDSPLHF
TRBV30,.,TRBJ1-2,many,TGTGCCTGGAGTGTTTTATCATTGAATAACTATGGCTACACCTTC,CAWSVLSLNNYGYTF
TRBV11-2,TRBD1,TRBJ1-6,.,TGTGCCAGCAGCTCCAAGGACAGGGGACATTCACCCCTCCACTTT,CASSSKDRGHSPLHF
TRBV4-1,TRBD1,TRBJ2-2,.,TGCGCCAGCAGCCAAGTAAAGGGTCCGGGACAGGGCACCGGGGAGCTGTTTTTT,CASSQVKGPGQGTGELFF
TRBV12-3/TRBV12-4,TRBD2,TRBJ2-5,many,TGTGCCAGCAGTTCCTTGACTAGCGGGGGGTCGGCCCAGTACTTC,CASSSLTSGGSAQYF
TRBV4-1,.,TRBJ2-7,many,TGCGCCAGCAGCCAAACCGGGGTCTCCTACGAGCAGTACTTC,CASSQTGVSYEQYF
TRBV6-5,TRBD2,TRBJ2-7,medium-sized,TGTGCCAGCAGTTACCCGGGACTACCGTACGAGCAGTACTTC,CASSYPGLPYEQYF
TRBV20-1,.,TRBJ1-1,many,TGCAGTGCCCTTCAGGGAGTCATGAACACTGAAGCTTTCTTT,CSALQGVMNTEAFF
TRBV7-6,.,TRBJ2-1,many,TGTGCCAGCAGCTCTACTACTAGCTTCTCCTACAATGAGCAGTTCTTC,CASSSTTSFSYNEQFF
TRBV6-2/TRBV6-3,.,TRBJ2-5,.,TGTGCCAGCAGATACCTTAGCGAGAACCTCGAGACCCAGTACTTC,CASRYLSENLETQYF
TRBV6-2/TRBV6-3,.,TRBJ2-7,many,TGTGCCAGCAGTTATCCCTGGACAAAGCCTTCCTACGAGCAGTACTTC,CASSYPWTKPSYEQYF
TRBV6-2/TRBV6-3,TRBD2,TRBJ2-5,.,TGTGCCAGCAGAACAGCGGGAGGGCCGGGGGAGACCCAGTACTTC,CASRTAGGPGETQYF